Listed here are 14 T cell receptor beta chains from one sample, sequenced in a study of T cells after yellow fever vaccination. TCRdb reprocessed the 5' RACE reads via MiXCR and lists one record per CDR3 protein. The table shows hundreds of thousands of distinct CDR3 sequences, with about 9.5% occurring only once. The sample was PBMCs, taken on the day of the first yellow fever vaccination. The receptors derive from a man aged 18 to 30 who received the YFV17D yellow fever vaccine.

The gene calls are TRBV5-1 and TRBJ2-3; 9 bases align to TRBD2. There are 15 residues in the CDR3. CDR1 and CDR2 (germline): SGHRS, YFSETQ. After removal of 4 bases from V and 5 bases from J, the junction contained 8 bases not matched to a gene. The CDR3 sequence: CASSGIAGALDTQYF. CDR3 sequence (DNA): TGCGCCAGCAGCGGAATAGCGGGAGCCTTAGATACGCAGTATTTT.

This chain connects TRBV20-1 to TRBJ2-7, with TRBD1 as a possible D gene (7 bases). V was cut by 8 bases and J by 6 bases, with 23 bases left in between. The germline CDR1 and CDR2 sequences are DFQATT and SNEGSKA (reference sequence). The CDR3 runs 14 residues. The CDR3 DNA follows: TGCAGTCAACGAGGAGGGGGCGAAGGTTCCGAGCAGTACTTC. Encoded protein: CSQRGGGEGSEQYF.

The chain uses TRBV7-2 and TRBJ1-5; D gene unclear. CDR1 SGHTA and CDR2 FQGNSA come from the germline V gene. This CDR3 is 16 amino acids long. Trimming shortened V by 3 bases and J by 5 bases, and 17 bases separated the two germline ends. Written as DNA, the CDR3 is TGTGCCAGCAGCTTTGATACGGGATCCATCTATCAGCCCCAGCATTTT. Translating gives CASSFDTGSIYQPQHF.

The rearrangement joins TRBV2 to TRBJ1-2; a possible D gene is TRBD1 (6 bases). Germline CDR1 and CDR2: SNHLY and FYNNEI. The CDR3 has 18 residues. V lost 6 bases and J lost 4, with 27 bases in between. The CDR3 sequence is CASSAQGTSPKGGYGYTF. CDR3 nucleotides: TGTGCCAGCAGCGCCCAGGGGACAAGCCCTAAGGGTGGCTATGGCTACACCTTC.

This chain links TRBV7-2 with TRBJ1-2; D ambiguous. Germline V CDR1 and CDR2: SGHTA, FQGNSA. The CDR3 has 17 residues. Trimming stripped 3 bases from V and 4 bases from J, with 21 bases between. The CDR3 nucleotides read TGTGCCAGCAGCTTGCAGGTGGGCGCCTGGGCAGCCTATGGCTACACCTTC. Translation gives CASSLQVGAWAAYGYTF.

The sample holds a few counts of this clonotype. The chain carries TRBV5-1 and TRBJ2-3, with TRBD2 matching over 8 bases. The germline V gene has CDR1 SGHRS and CDR2 YFSETQ. Losses at the gene ends were 0 bases for V and 2 bases for J; bases not matched to a gene: 8. This CDR3 is 17 amino acids long. The CDR3: CASSLGPAGGDTDTQYF. Written as DNA, the CDR3 is TGCGCCAGCAGCTTGGGACCGGCGGGGGGAGACACAGATACGCAGTATTTT.

There are a few counts of this clonotype. The chain couples TRBV12-3 or TRBV12-4 to TRBJ1-5; a weak D match, TRBD1 (6 bases). V was cut by 6 bases and J by 11 bases, with 20 bases left in between. This CDR3 is built from 14 residues. As DNA, the CDR3 is TGTGCCAGCAGCCCTGGACAGCTGGGTTCGACCCAGCATTTT. This translates into CASSPGQLGSTQHF.

The table lists this clonotype with a few counts. The chain joins TRBV7-9 to TRBJ2-6, with D perhaps matching TRBD2 (5 bases). Germline-derived CDR1 and CDR2 are SEHNR and FQNEAQ (reference sequence). The CDR3 has 14 amino acids. V lost 5 bases, J lost 4 bases, and 9 bases lay in between. CDR3 amino acids: CASSIIAGANVLTF. CDR3 DNA sequence: TGTGCCAGCAGCATCATAGCGGGGGCCAACGTCCTGACTTTC.

This clonotype was seen many times. This chain connects TRBV5-1 to TRBJ2-1; 11 nucleotides match TRBD2. The CDR3 covers 17 residues. Unmatched junction bases numbered 11, after V lost 4 bases and J lost 5 bases. From germline, CDR1 is SGHRS and CDR2 YFSETQ. The CDR3 reads CASSLARLAGGHNEQFF. The CDR3 DNA reads as TGCGCCAGCAGCCTGGCCCGTCTAGCGGGGGGCCACAATGAGCAGTTCTTC.

The V and J genes are TRBV11-2 and TRBJ1-1; the D is unclear. The germline V gene encodes CDR1 SGHAT and CDR2 FQNNGV. Trimming took off 3 bases at V and 0 bases at J, with 8 bases between the two ends. The CDR3 covers 14 residues. The CDR3 sequence is CASSFRTMNTEAFF. CDR3 sequence (DNA): TGTGCCAGCAGCTTTAGGACGATGAACACTGAAGCTTTCTTT.

V gene TRBV10-2 combines with J gene TRBJ2-7; TRBD1 agrees at 9 bases. This CDR3 is built from 13 residues. Losses at the gene ends were 8 bases for V and 2 bases for J; bases not matched to a gene: 4. Germline CDR1 is WSHSY and CDR2 is SAAADI. CDR3 loop: CASGWTGAYEQYF. In nucleotides, the CDR3 is TGCGCCAGCGGATGGACAGGGGCCTACGAGCAGTACTTC.

This clonotype was found once. The chain links TRBV12-3 or TRBV12-4 to TRBJ1-1; D is ambiguous. This CDR3 has 16 amino acids. Trimming cost V 6 bases and J 0 bases, with 17 bases left between them. CDR3 nucleotides: TGTGCCAGCAGCCCAAGATATACTACCATGAACACTGAAGCTTTCTTT. This codes for CASSPRYTTMNTEAFF.

A few counts support this clonotype. The genes are TRBV11-1 and TRBJ2-5, with TRBD2 as a possible D gene (5 bases). Germline loops: CDR1 SGHAT, CDR2 FQDESV (reference sequence). This CDR3 spans 18 amino acids. V was trimmed by 6 bases and J by 6 bases, leaving 29 bases between them. The chain's CDR3 is CASSLALGPIVEVQTQYF. In DNA, the CDR3 is TGTGCCAGCAGTCTGGCACTAGGGCCAATAGTAGAGGTCCAGACCCAGTACTTC.

This clonotype was seen more than once but under ten times. The J gene is TRBJ2-5, the V gene TRBV12-3 or TRBV12-4, with 12 bases identical to TRBD2. This CDR3 is 16 amino acids long. The trim removed 6 bases at V and 5 bases at J, leaving 10 bases unmatched. CDR3: CASSPTSGGIGETQYF. For the CDR3, the DNA is TGTGCCAGCAGCCCCACTAGCGGGGGGATCGGGGAGACCCAGTACTTC.